The clone carrying this T cell receptor (beta chain) was recorded a few times. There are 14 residues in the CDR3. Trimming took 7 bases from V and 13 from J, leaving 25 bases between them. The V gene's germline CDR1 is SEHNR and CDR2 FQNEAQ (reference sequence). This sample stems from a study of human T cells and chemical hapten exposure. Time point in this sample: patch test 2, 6 weeks after DPC sensitization. The treatment here: therapeutic diphenylcyclopropenone sensitization with weekly scalp DPC. TCRdb analysed the RACE reads with MiXCR anew, one entry per CDR3 protein. The sample has tens of thousands of distinct CDR3 sequences, 8.5% seen once.

The sequence was obtained from a woman between 50 and 59 years old with alopecia areata. Some clones in this sample may be carry-over from other donors' samples. The sample here was whole blood, taken in connection with sensitization to the hapten diphenylcyclopropenone (DPC). The V gene is TRBV7-9, the J gene TRBJ1-2, with a weak D call TRBD1 (5 bases). As DNA, the CDR3 is TGTGCCAGCATCGCCCGGGACGGCCTAATGGTTGGCACCTTC. Translated, it gives CASIARDGLMVGTF.